A selection of T cell receptor beta chains follows, all from one sample in a study of T cell responses to AZD1222 COVID-19 vaccine. TCRdb's table, derived via immunoSEQ multiplex PCR, lists solely in-frame clones and lacks some. Found here are 100,000 or so clones, about 85% of them singletons; the top ten hold 5%. The material sequenced was peripheral blood, taken on day 0 of AZD1222 vaccination. The receptor source for this set is an adult in good health. The CDR3 runs from the conserved cysteine through the conserved F or W. The order of the fields is V gene, clone size, J gene, D gene, CDR3 protein, CDR3 DNA. A D gene is named only where the DNA matches it firmly. Clone size is shown for a subset of rows, as once, few, many or a class of expanded clone.

V: TRBV9
size: NA
J: TRBJ1-6
D: NA
CDR3: CASSGRGGEHLHF
DNA: TGTGCCAGCAGCGGAAGGGGAGGGGAACACCTCCACTTT

V: TRBV9
size: NA
J: TRBJ2-1
D: TRBD2
CDR3: CASSVGPAGGDEQFF
DNA: TGTGCCAGCAGCGTAGGCCCAGCGGGAGGAGATGAGCAGTTCTTC

V: TRBV5-1
size: NA
J: TRBJ2-3
D: TRBD2
CDR3: CASSLAASGGRADTQYF
DNA: TGCGCCAGCAGCTTGGCGGCTAGCGGGGGCCGCGCAGATACGCAGTATTTT

V: TRBV28
size: NA
J: TRBJ2-1
D: TRBD2
CDR3: CASSPPGGPTSNEQFF
DNA: TGTGCCAGCAGTCCTCCGGGGGGACCCACCTCCAATGAGCAGTTCTTC

V: TRBV6-2/TRBV6-3
size: NA
J: TRBJ2-1
D: TRBD1
CDR3: CASSPGAGGWNEQFF
DNA: TGTGCCAGCAGTCCCGGAGCAGGGGGCTGGAATGAGCAGTTCTTC

V: TRBV11-2
size: NA
J: TRBJ2-1
D: NA
CDR3: CASSLTGKTNEQFF
DNA: TGTGCCAGCAGTCTGACAGGAAAAACGAATGAGCAGTTCTTC

V: TRBV11-2
size: NA
J: TRBJ2-4
D: NA
CDR3: CASSLAGVAIQYF
DNA: TGTGCCAGCAGCTTAGCAGGGGTTGCCATTCAGTACTTC

V: TRBV28
size: NA
J: TRBJ1-2
D: NA
CDR3: CASSSADRIKRTF
DNA: TGTGCCAGCAGTTCCGCGGACAGAATTAAGAGGACCTTC

V: TRBV5-4
size: NA
J: TRBJ1-3
D: NA
CDR3: CASSQGSGNTIYF
DNA: TGTGCCAGCAGCCAAGGGTCCGGAAACACCATATATTTT

V: TRBV6-5
size: NA
J: TRBJ1-2
D: NA
CDR3: CASSYSDYGYTF
DNA: TGTGCCAGCAGTTACTCCGACTATGGCTACACCTTC

V: TRBV7-9
size: NA
J: TRBJ2-7
D: NA
CDR3: CASSLWGIAYEQYF
DNA: TGTGCCAGCAGCTTATGGGGGATAGCCTACGAGCAGTACTTC

V: TRBV28
size: NA
J: TRBJ1-1
D: NA
CDR3: CASSLPRIMNTEAFF
DNA: TGTGCCAGCAGCTTGCCAAGGATCATGAACACTGAAGCTTTCTTT

V: TRBV2
size: NA
J: TRBJ1-1
D: TRBD1
CDR3: CANQAPTGRNTEAFF
DNA: TGTGCCAACCAAGCCCCGACAGGGAGGAACACTGAAGCTTTCTTT

V: TRBV24-1
size: NA
J: TRBJ2-1
D: TRBD2
CDR3: CATSDSRLASYNEQFF
DNA: TGTGCCACCAGTGATTCCCGACTAGCAAGCTACAATGAGCAGTTCTTC

V: TRBV2
size: NA
J: TRBJ2-5
D: NA
CDR3: CASSAGGKEETQYF
DNA: TGTGCCAGCAGTGCTGGCGGGAAGGAAGAGACCCAGTACTTC

V: TRBV6-1
size: once
J: TRBJ1-1
D: NA
CDR3: CASSEVAGMNTEAFF
DNA: TGTGCCAGCAGTGAAGTTGCAGGTATGAACACTGAAGCTTTCTTT

V: TRBV6-5
size: NA
J: TRBJ1-4
D: TRBD1
CDR3: CASSYTGAGHEKLFF
DNA: TGTGCCAGCAGCTATACAGGGGCGGGTCATGAAAAACTGTTTTTT

V: TRBV10-1
size: NA
J: TRBJ2-5
D: TRBD1
CDR3: CASRGPRGLQETQYF
DNA: TGCGCCAGCAGAGGGCCCAGGGGGCTCCAAGAGACCCAGTACTTC

V: TRBV19
size: NA
J: TRBJ2-2
D: NA
CDR3: CASSIGAGSGAGELFF
DNA: TGTGCCAGTAGTATAGGGGCAGGGAGCGGTGCCGGGGAGCTGTTTTTT

V: TRBV6-6
size: NA
J: TRBJ1-5
D: NA
CDR3: CASGQSNQPQHF
DNA: TGTGCCAGTGGACAGAGCAATCAGCCCCAGCATTTT

V: TRBV18
size: NA
J: TRBJ1-1
D: NA
CDR3: CASSPGRGTEAFF
DNA: TGTGCCAGCTCACCGGGGAGGGGGACTGAAGCTTTCTTT

V: TRBV6-1
size: NA
J: TRBJ2-2
D: NA
CDR3: CASSELPLSGTGELFF
DNA: TGTGCCAGCAGTGAACTCCCTCTAAGCGGCACCGGGGAGCTGTTTTTT

V: TRBV15
size: NA
J: TRBJ1-6
D: NA
CDR3: CATSRGPKNLDSPLHF
DNA: TGTGCCACCAGCAGAGGTCCGAAGAATTTGGATTCACCCCTCCACTTT

V: TRBV28
size: NA
J: TRBJ1-5
D: NA
CDR3: CASSLVRDPPQPQHF
DNA: TGTGCCAGCAGTTTAGTACGGGATCCTCCCCAGCCCCAGCATTTT

V: TRBV5-5
size: NA
J: TRBJ1-1
D: TRBD1
CDR3: CASSLGETGGFEAFF
DNA: TGTGCCAGCAGCTTGGGGGAGACAGGGGGGTTTGAAGCTTTCTTT

V: TRBV5-1
size: NA
J: TRBJ1-1
D: NA
CDR3: CASSFGTPNTEAFF
DNA: TGCGCCAGCAGCTTTGGCACGCCGAACACTGAAGCTTTCTTT

V: TRBV7-2
size: NA
J: TRBJ1-2
D: TRBD1
CDR3: CASSATGRGQGYTF
DNA: TGTGCCAGCAGCGCGACAGGGAGGGGTCAGGGCTACACCTTC

V: TRBV5-4
size: NA
J: TRBJ2-1
D: TRBD2
CDR3: CASSLTSGVSYNEQFF
DNA: TGTGCCAGCAGCTTGACTAGCGGGGTCTCCTACAATGAGCAGTTCTTC

V: TRBV6-4
size: NA
J: TRBJ2-1
D: TRBD1
CDR3: CASRRDSSYNEQFF
DNA: TGTGCCAGCAGAAGGGACAGCTCCTACAATGAGCAGTTCTTC

V: TRBV9
size: NA
J: TRBJ2-1
D: NA
CDR3: CASSVARAGDNEQFF
DNA: TGTGCCAGCAGCGTAGCAAGGGCAGGAGACAATGAGCAGTTCTTC

V: TRBV28
size: NA
J: TRBJ2-2
D: NA
CDR3: CASSLIRLANTGELFF
DNA: TGTGCCAGCAGTTTAATCAGACTCGCGAACACCGGGGAGCTGTTTTTT

V: TRBV25-1
size: NA
J: TRBJ2-3
D: NA
CDR3: CASSEMPGQSDTQYF
DNA: TGTGCCAGCAGTGAAATGCCTGGACAGTCGGATACGCAGTATTTT

V: TRBV5-1
size: few
J: TRBJ2-3
D: NA
CDR3: CASSPPGLTSSTDTQYF
DNA: TGCGCCAGCAGCCCCCCTGGGCTAACTTCAAGCACAGATACGCAGTATTTT

V: TRBV19
size: NA
J: TRBJ2-7
D: TRBD2
CDR3: CASSTGLAGSYEQYF
DNA: TGTGCCAGTAGTACCGGACTAGCGGGATCCTACGAGCAGTACTTC

V: TRBV5-1
size: NA
J: TRBJ1-4
D: NA
CDR3: CASSLGQTPTNEKLFF
DNA: TGCGCCAGCAGCTTGGGACAGACCCCAACTAATGAAAAACTGTTTTTT

V: TRBV5-1
size: NA
J: TRBJ2-5
D: NA
CDR3: CASSLDNQETQYF
DNA: TGCGCCAGCAGCTTGGACAACCAAGAGACCCAGTACTTC

V: TRBV6-6
size: once
J: TRBJ2-1
D: NA
CDR3: CASSYYRETHNEQFF
DNA: TGTGCCAGCAGTTACTATCGGGAGACTCACAATGAGCAGTTCTTC

V: TRBV11-2
size: NA
J: TRBJ2-5
D: NA
CDR3: CASSYESSTQETQYF
DNA: TGTGCCAGCAGCTACGAAAGTAGTACCCAAGAGACCCAGTACTTC

V: TRBV5-8
size: NA
J: TRBJ2-3
D: TRBD2
CDR3: CASSRWGGSTDTQYF
DNA: TGTGCCAGCAGCCGTTGGGGGGGTAGCACAGATACGCAGTATTTT

V: TRBV30
size: NA
J: TRBJ2-7
D: TRBD2
CDR3: CAWSVLAGAEQYF
DNA: TGTGCCTGGAGTGTACTAGCGGGAGCCGAGCAGTACTTC

V: TRBV4-3
size: NA
J: TRBJ1-1
D: NA
CDR3: CASSPEIGSTEAFF
DNA: TGCGCCAGCAGCCCAGAAATAGGGAGCACTGAAGCTTTCTTT

V: TRBV28
size: NA
J: TRBJ1-4
D: NA
CDR3: CASSRGPMVYEKLFF
DNA: TGTGCCAGCAGTAGGGGACCCATGGTTTATGAAAAACTGTTTTTT

V: TRBV28
size: NA
J: TRBJ1-3
D: NA
CDR3: CASSPQVGQRGSGNTIYF
DNA: TGTGCCAGCAGCCCCCAGGTCGGACAGAGGGGCTCTGGAAACACCATATATTTT

V: TRBV5-4
size: NA
J: TRBJ1-4
D: NA
CDR3: CASRRTGTDGEKLFF
DNA: TGTGCCAGCAGAAGGACCGGGACCGACGGAGAAAAACTGTTTTTT

V: TRBV7-9
size: NA
J: TRBJ2-3
D: TRBD2
CDR3: CASSPGTSGAVDTQYF
DNA: TGTGCCAGCAGCCCAGGGACTAGCGGGGCAGTAGATACGCAGTATTTT

V: TRBV6-2/TRBV6-3
size: NA
J: TRBJ2-3
D: TRBD1
CDR3: CASSYRDRGTDTQYF
DNA: TGTGCCAGCAGTTATAGGGACAGAGGCACAGATACGCAGTATTTT

V: TRBV14
size: NA
J: TRBJ2-2
D: TRBD1
CDR3: CASSPLGQTNTGELFF
DNA: TGTGCCAGCAGCCCCCTGGGACAGACGAACACCGGGGAGCTGTTTTTT

V: TRBV28
size: NA
J: TRBJ1-5
D: NA
CDR3: CASSLPIQPQHF
DNA: TGTGCCAGCAGTTTACCTATACAGCCCCAGCATTTT

V: TRBV28
size: NA
J: TRBJ2-3
D: TRBD2
CDR3: CASTRGGSSEGQYF
DNA: TGTGCCAGCACCCGGGGCGGGAGTTCCGAGGGGCAGTATTTT

V: TRBV7-2
size: NA
J: TRBJ1-6
D: TRBD1
CDR3: CASSTDRVTRGSPLHF
DNA: TGTGCCAGCAGCACAGACAGGGTCACCAGAGGCTCACCCCTCCACTTT

V: TRBV5-1
size: NA
J: TRBJ1-5
D: NA
CDR3: CASSLNSNQPQHF
DNA: TGCGCCAGCAGTCTGAATAGCAATCAGCCCCAGCATTTT

V: TRBV15
size: NA
J: TRBJ2-7
D: NA
CDR3: CATSMLSEQYF
DNA: TGTGCCACCAGCATGTTAAGCGAGCAGTACTTC

V: TRBV2
size: NA
J: TRBJ2-3
D: NA
CDR3: CASSVGGPQGTDTQYF
DNA: TGTGCCAGCAGTGTGGGAGGCCCCCAAGGGACAGATACGCAGTATTTT

V: TRBV28
size: NA
J: TRBJ2-3
D: TRBD2
CDR3: CASSPSGSTDTQYF
DNA: TGTGCCAGCAGCCCTAGCGGGAGCACAGATACGCAGTATTTT

V: TRBV9
size: NA
J: TRBJ2-5
D: TRBD2
CDR3: CASSPRLAGGGETQYF
DNA: TGTGCCAGCAGCCCAAGACTAGCGGGAGGAGGAGAGACCCAGTACTTC

V: TRBV30
size: few
J: TRBJ1-2
D: TRBD1
CDR3: CARDRRNYGYTF
DNA: TGTGCCAGGGACAGGCGAAACTATGGCTACACCTTC

V: TRBV6-2/TRBV6-3
size: NA
J: TRBJ1-1
D: NA
CDR3: CASSYSRGPNTEAFF
DNA: TGTGCCAGCAGTTACTCTCGGGGGCCGAACACTGAAGCTTTCTTT

V: TRBV7-8
size: NA
J: TRBJ1-6
D: TRBD1
CDR3: CASSTGQGINSPLHF
DNA: TGTGCCAGCAGCACCGGACAGGGAATTAATTCACCCCTCCACTTT

V: TRBV4-1
size: NA
J: TRBJ1-2
D: NA
CDR3: CASSDMGGWDGYTF
DNA: TGCGCCAGCAGCGACATGGGAGGGTGGGATGGCTACACCTTC

V: TRBV30
size: once
J: TRBJ2-3
D: NA
CDR3: CAWSVPGDPAFADTQYF
DNA: TGTGCCTGGAGTGTACCCGGGGATCCCGCGTTTGCAGATACGCAGTATTTT